This TCR beta chain was obtained from a study of human T cells and chemical hapten exposure. In the study overall: A patient group, mainly female, showed alopecia areata, totalis or universalis.

Time point meaning: pre-sensitization, week 0. Described treatment: therapeutic diphenylcyclopropenone sensitization with weekly scalp DPC. Per germline, CDR1 SGHRS and CDR2 YFSETQ. This CDR3 has 16 amino acids. J lost 4 bases, V lost 2 bases, and 6 bases had no gene match. TCRdb reprocessed the RACE reads via MiXCR and lists one record per CDR3 protein. Among 50,000 to 65,000 distinct CDR3 sequences, around a tenth were seen once, and the ten largest hold more than 13%. This clonotype turned up a few times. Sequenced here: whole blood, sampled in connection with sensitization to the hapten diphenylcyclopropenone (DPC). The TCR comes from a woman between 35 and 50 years old with alopecia areata. Some clones in this sample may be carry-over from other donors' samples. V and J are TRBV5-1 and TRBJ2-2; TRBD2 agrees at 9 bases. The CDR3 loop is CASSLLAGVGTGELFF. In DNA, the CDR3 is TGCGCCAGCAGCTTATTAGCGGGGGTTGGCACCGGGGAGCTGTTTTTT. The whole variable domain, remainder taken from reference TRBV5-1 and TRBJ2-2, is KAGVTQTPRYLIKTRGQQVTLSCSPISGHRSVSWYQQTPGQGLQFLFEYFSETQRNKGNFPGRFSGRQFSNSRSEMNVSTLELGDSALYLCASSLLAGVGTGELFFGEGSRLTVL.